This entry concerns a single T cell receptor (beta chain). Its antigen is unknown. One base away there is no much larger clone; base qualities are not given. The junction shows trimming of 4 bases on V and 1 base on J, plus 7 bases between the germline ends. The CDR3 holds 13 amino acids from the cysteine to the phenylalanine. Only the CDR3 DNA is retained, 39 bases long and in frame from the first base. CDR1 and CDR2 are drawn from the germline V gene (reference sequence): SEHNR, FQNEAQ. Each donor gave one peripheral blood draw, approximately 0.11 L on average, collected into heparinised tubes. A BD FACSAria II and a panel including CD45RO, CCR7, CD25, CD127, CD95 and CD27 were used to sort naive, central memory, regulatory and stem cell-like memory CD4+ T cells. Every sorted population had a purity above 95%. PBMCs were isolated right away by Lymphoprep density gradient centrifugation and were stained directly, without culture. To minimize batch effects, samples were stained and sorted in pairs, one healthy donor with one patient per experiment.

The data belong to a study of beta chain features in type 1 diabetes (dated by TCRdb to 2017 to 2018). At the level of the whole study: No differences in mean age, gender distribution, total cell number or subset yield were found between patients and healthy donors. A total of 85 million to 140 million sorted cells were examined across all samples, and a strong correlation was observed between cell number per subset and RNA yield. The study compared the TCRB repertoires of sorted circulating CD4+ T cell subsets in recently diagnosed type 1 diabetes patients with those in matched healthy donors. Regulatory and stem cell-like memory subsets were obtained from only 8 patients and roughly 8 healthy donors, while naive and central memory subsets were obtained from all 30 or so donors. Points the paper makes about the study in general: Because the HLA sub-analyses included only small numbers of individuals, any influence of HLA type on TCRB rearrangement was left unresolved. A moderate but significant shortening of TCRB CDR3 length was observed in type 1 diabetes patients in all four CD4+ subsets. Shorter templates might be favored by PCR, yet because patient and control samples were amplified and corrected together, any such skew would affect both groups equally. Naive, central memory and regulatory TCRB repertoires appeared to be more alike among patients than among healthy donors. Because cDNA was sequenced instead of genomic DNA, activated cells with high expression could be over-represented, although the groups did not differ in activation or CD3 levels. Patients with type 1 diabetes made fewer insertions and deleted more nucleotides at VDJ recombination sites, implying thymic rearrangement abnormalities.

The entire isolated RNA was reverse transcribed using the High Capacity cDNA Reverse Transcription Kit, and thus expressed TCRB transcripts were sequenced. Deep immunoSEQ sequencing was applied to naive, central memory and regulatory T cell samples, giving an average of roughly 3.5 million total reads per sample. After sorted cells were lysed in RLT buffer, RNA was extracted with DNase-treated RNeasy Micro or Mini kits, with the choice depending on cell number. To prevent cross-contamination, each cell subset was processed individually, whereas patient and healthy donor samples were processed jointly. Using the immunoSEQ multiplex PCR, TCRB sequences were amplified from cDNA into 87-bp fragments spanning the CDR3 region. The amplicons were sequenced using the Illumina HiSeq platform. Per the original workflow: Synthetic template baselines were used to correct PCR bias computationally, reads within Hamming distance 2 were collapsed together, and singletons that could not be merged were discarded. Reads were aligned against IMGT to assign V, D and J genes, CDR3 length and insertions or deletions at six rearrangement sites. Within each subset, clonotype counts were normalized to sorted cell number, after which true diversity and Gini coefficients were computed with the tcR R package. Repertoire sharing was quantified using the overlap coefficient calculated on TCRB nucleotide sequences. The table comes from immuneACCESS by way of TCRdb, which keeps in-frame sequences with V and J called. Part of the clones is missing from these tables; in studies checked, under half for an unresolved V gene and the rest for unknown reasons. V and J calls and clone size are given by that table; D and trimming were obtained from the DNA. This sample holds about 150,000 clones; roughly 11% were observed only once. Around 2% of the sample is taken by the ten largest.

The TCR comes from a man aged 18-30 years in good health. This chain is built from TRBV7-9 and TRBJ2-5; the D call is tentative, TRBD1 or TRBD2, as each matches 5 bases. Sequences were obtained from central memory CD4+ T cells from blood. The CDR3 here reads CASSYGAQETQYF. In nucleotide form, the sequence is TGTGCCAGCAGCTACGGGGCCCAAGAGACCCAGTACTTC. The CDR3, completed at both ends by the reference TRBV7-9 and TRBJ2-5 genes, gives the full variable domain DTGVSQNPRHKITKRGQNVTFRCDPISEHNRLYWYRQTLGQGPEFLTYFQNEAQLEKSRLLSDRFSAERPKGSFSTLEIQRTEQGDSAMYLCASSYGAQETQYFGPGTRLLVL.